A selection of T cell receptor beta chains follows, all from one sample in a study of blood T cell repertoires in COVID-19. Profiled with immunoSEQ multiplex PCR; TCRdb holds only in-frame clones, not every one. The repertoire includes 95,000 to 110,000 clones, about 91% of them detected once, and 6% sits in the top ten. What was sequenced was peripheral blood. The receptors shown here come from a human donor in a cohort sampled during active COVID-19. CDR3s include the opening cysteine and the closing phenylalanine or tryptophan. Fields, in order: V gene, D gene, J gene, clone size, CDR3 protein, CDR3 DNA. D genes are given only for firm matches. Part of the rows lack a size; the others show once, few, many or a class for expanded clones.

V: TRBV29-1
D: .
J: TRBJ2-1
size: .
CDR3: CSVITRDTHSYNEQFF
DNA: TGCAGCGTTATTACTCGGGACACCCACTCCTACAATGAGCAGTTCTTC

V: TRBV7-2
D: .
J: TRBJ2-3
size: once
CDR3: CASSSDRFTDTQYF
DNA: TGTGCCAGCAGCTCGGACAGATTCACAGATACGCAGTATTTT

V: TRBV7-9
D: .
J: TRBJ1-1
size: .
CDR3: CASSLWEGREFNTEAFF
DNA: TGTGCCAGCAGCTTATGGGAGGGCAGGGAATTCAACACTGAAGCTTTCTTT

V: TRBV5-6
D: .
J: TRBJ2-1
size: .
CDR3: CASSAPSGDEQFF
DNA: TGTGCCAGCAGCGCCCCCTCAGGGGATGAGCAGTTCTTC

V: TRBV6-2/TRBV6-3
D: .
J: TRBJ2-1
size: .
CDR3: CASSYSSTTGEQFF
DNA: TGTGCCAGCAGTTACTCATCAACAACGGGGGAGCAGTTCTTC

V: TRBV11-3
D: .
J: TRBJ2-1
size: .
CDR3: CASSLGLNSYNEQFF
DNA: TGTGCCAGCAGCCTAGGACTAAACTCCTACAATGAGCAGTTCTTC

V: TRBV25-1
D: .
J: TRBJ2-1
size: .
CDR3: CASSESTITKNNEQFF
DNA: TGTGCCAGCAGTGAATCGACTATAACTAAAAACAATGAGCAGTTCTTC

V: TRBV5-4
D: .
J: TRBJ2-3
size: .
CDR3: CASSLPNTDTQYF
DNA: TGTGCCAGCAGCTTGCCTAACACAGATACGCAGTATTTT

V: TRBV9
D: TRBD1
J: TRBJ1-2
size: .
CDR3: CASSAPQGQWGDYGYTF
DNA: TGTGCCAGCAGCGCCCCACAGGGGCAATGGGGGGACTATGGCTACACCTTC

V: TRBV6-2/TRBV6-3
D: .
J: TRBJ1-2
size: once
CDR3: CASSSIIHENYGYTF
DNA: TGTGCCAGCAGTTCCATCATACACGAAAACTATGGCTACACCTTC

V: TRBV27
D: .
J: TRBJ2-2
size: .
CDR3: CASGADTNTGELFF
DNA: TGTGCCAGCGGGGCCGACACTAACACCGGGGAGCTGTTTTTT

V: TRBV19
D: .
J: TRBJ1-1
size: .
CDR3: CASSMVADTEAFF
DNA: TGTGCCAGTAGTATGGTGGCAGACACTGAAGCTTTCTTT

V: TRBV7-9
D: TRBD1
J: TRBJ2-2
size: .
CDR3: CASSSGTGGGELFF
DNA: TGTGCCAGCAGCTCCGGGACAGGGGGAGGGGAGCTGTTTTTT

V: TRBV25-1
D: TRBD2
J: TRBJ2-3
size: .
CDR3: CASSETSGGALDTQYF
DNA: TGTGCCAGCAGTGAAACCAGCGGGGGGGCTTTAGATACGCAGTATTTT

V: TRBV30
D: .
J: TRBJ1-1
size: .
CDR3: CAWSTAMNTEAFF
DNA: TGTGCCTGGAGTACAGCTATGAACACTGAAGCTTTCTTT

V: TRBV23-1
D: TRBD1
J: TRBJ2-7
size: .
CDR3: CASSPGPGQSSFNGQYF
DNA: TGCGCCAGCAGCCCCGGACCGGGACAGTCCTCTTTTAATGGGCAGTACTTC

V: TRBV7-6
D: TRBD2
J: TRBJ2-1
size: once
CDR3: CASSLVGLAGGSSYNEQFF
DNA: TGTGCCAGCAGCTTAGTGGGACTAGCGGGGGGTAGCTCCTACAATGAGCAGTTCTTC

V: TRBV10-3
D: .
J: TRBJ2-3
size: .
CDR3: CAIRRQNF
DNA: TGTGCCATCAGAAGACAGAATTTT

V: TRBV4-2
D: .
J: TRBJ1-2
size: .
CDR3: CASSQSLGGDVYGYTF
DNA: TGTGCCAGCAGCCAATCTCTGGGAGGGGATGTCTATGGCTACACCTTC

V: TRBV7-2
D: TRBD2
J: TRBJ2-3
size: .
CDR3: CASERGTSGGTQYF
DNA: TGTGCCAGCGAAAGGGGAACTAGCGGGGGGACGCAGTATTTT

V: TRBV5-5
D: .
J: TRBJ2-7
size: once
CDR3: CASSSLPGHPLGQYF
DNA: TGTGCCAGCAGCTCACTCCCGGGACACCCCTTGGGGCAGTACTTC

V: TRBV7-2
D: .
J: TRBJ1-1
size: .
CDR3: CASSPRAPIMNTEAFF
DNA: TGTGCCAGCAGCCCCAGGGCCCCCATCATGAACACTGAAGCTTTCTTT

V: TRBV6-5
D: .
J: TRBJ1-1
size: .
CDR3: CASRTWGNRYTEAFF
DNA: TGTGCCAGCAGAACGTGGGGAAACAGGTACACTGAAGCTTTCTTT

V: TRBV10-3
D: .
J: TRBJ1-1
size: .
CDR3: CAISEYDTGAANTEAFF
DNA: TGTGCCATCAGTGAATATGACACTGGGGCCGCGAACACTGAAGCTTTCTTT

V: TRBV6-2/TRBV6-3
D: .
J: TRBJ2-2
size: .
CDR3: CASSYFGEIGTGELFF
DNA: TGTGCCAGCAGTTATTTCGGGGAGATAGGCACCGGGGAGCTGTTTTTT

V: TRBV7-2
D: TRBD2
J: TRBJ2-3
size: .
CDR3: CASSLTLNPAGATDTQYF
DNA: TGTGCCAGCAGCCTAACCCTAAATCCAGCGGGAGCCACAGATACGCAGTATTTT

V: TRBV28
D: .
J: TRBJ2-1
size: .
CDR3: CASSFPSDNEQFF
DNA: TGTGCCAGCAGTTTCCCCTCAGATAATGAGCAGTTCTTC

V: TRBV3-1/TRBV3-2
D: .
J: TRBJ1-2
size: .
CDR3: CASSQAPPGGHNGYTF
DNA: TGTGCCAGCAGCCAAGCACCCCCGGGGGGGCACAATGGCTACACCTTC

V: TRBV19
D: .
J: TRBJ1-1
size: .
CDR3: CASTTGITEAFF
DNA: TGTGCCAGCACTACAGGGATCACTGAAGCTTTCTTT

V: TRBV19
D: .
J: TRBJ1-2
size: .
CDR3: CASETPDYGYTF
DNA: TGTGCCAGTGAGACACCAGACTATGGCTACACCTTC

V: TRBV28
D: .
J: TRBJ1-2
size: .
CDR3: CASSYRLADGYTF
DNA: TGTGCCAGCAGTTATCGGCTAGCGGATGGCTACACCTTC

V: TRBV7-9
D: TRBD1
J: TRBJ2-7
size: .
CDR3: CASSLGEGASAYEQYF
DNA: TGTGCCAGCAGCTTAGGTGAGGGGGCGTCCGCCTACGAGCAGTACTTC

V: TRBV6-5
D: TRBD1
J: TRBJ1-1
size: once
CDR3: CASSWGGQGSTEAFF
DNA: TGTGCCAGCAGCTGGGGGGGACAGGGGTCCACTGAAGCTTTCTTT

V: TRBV12-1
D: .
J: TRBJ2-3
size: .
CDR3: CASSFVRGRIIAFTDTQYF
DNA: TGTGCCAGCAGCTTTGTGCGCGGGCGCATCATCGCTTTCACAGATACGCAGTATTTT

V: TRBV30
D: .
J: TRBJ1-5
size: .
CDR3: CAWKDRSYSNQPQHF
DNA: TGTGCCTGGAAAGACAGGAGTTATAGCAATCAGCCCCAGCATTTT

V: TRBV29-1
D: .
J: TRBJ2-1
size: medium-sized
CDR3: CSVDQGGDEQFF
DNA: TGCAGCGTTGACCAGGGCGGCGATGAGCAGTTCTTC

V: TRBV4-2
D: .
J: TRBJ1-2
size: .
CDR3: CASSELGQGYGYTF
DNA: TGTGCCAGCAGCGAATTGGGCCAGGGATATGGCTACACCTTC

V: TRBV3-1/TRBV3-2
D: .
J: TRBJ1-6
size: .
CDR3: CASSQDPAFERSPLHF
DNA: TGTGCCAGCAGCCAAGACCCAGCCTTTGAGCGGTCACCCCTCCACTTT

V: TRBV13
D: .
J: TRBJ1-6
size: few
CDR3: CASSLKGQAASPLHF
DNA: TGTGCCAGCAGCTTGAAGGGGCAGGCTGCTTCACCCCTCCACTTT

V: TRBV6-5
D: TRBD1
J: TRBJ2-7
size: .
CDR3: CASSPRTQGAYEQYF
DNA: TGTGCCAGCAGCCCGAGGACCCAGGGGGCCTACGAGCAGTACTTC

V: TRBV4-2
D: .
J: TRBJ1-2
size: .
CDR3: CASSQGFGGSNYGYTF
DNA: TGTGCCAGCAGCCAAGGGTTCGGGGGATCTAACTATGGCTACACCTTC

V: TRBV4-1
D: .
J: TRBJ2-7
size: .
CDR3: CASSQTGGGRDEQYF
DNA: TGCGCCAGCAGCCAAACAGGGGGGGGTCGGGACGAGCAGTACTTC

V: TRBV7-2
D: .
J: TRBJ2-7
size: .
CDR3: CASSFPPMEQYF
DNA: TGTGCCAGCAGCTTCCCCCCAATGGAGCAGTACTTC

V: TRBV6-6
D: .
J: TRBJ1-1
size: .
CDR3: CASKDISSNTEAFF
DNA: TGTGCCAGTAAGGACATAAGCTCGAACACTGAAGCTTTCTTT

V: TRBV7-9
D: TRBD1
J: TRBJ1-1
size: .
CDR3: CASSSERTGGPGRTEAFF
DNA: TGTGCCAGCAGCTCCGAACGAACAGGGGGCCCCGGTAGGACTGAAGCTTTCTTT

V: TRBV7-7
D: TRBD2
J: TRBJ2-1
size: .
CDR3: CASSYDRGEKQFF
DNA: TGTGCCAGCAGCTACGACCGGGGGGAAAAGCAGTTCTTC

V: TRBV4-1
D: TRBD2
J: TRBJ2-2
size: .
CDR3: CASSPFGGAWTGELFF
DNA: TGCGCCAGCAGCCCGTTCGGGGGGGCATGGACCGGGGAGCTGTTTTTT

V: TRBV5-1
D: .
J: TRBJ1-6
size: .
CDR3: CASSWSVAASGSPLHF
DNA: TGCGCCAGCAGCTGGTCGGTTGCCGCCTCGGGGTCACCCCTCCACTTT

V: TRBV29-1
D: TRBD1
J: TRBJ2-7
size: once
CDR3: CSVEVTGASSYEQYF
DNA: TGCAGCGTTGAGGTTACAGGGGCCTCATCCTACGAGCAGTACTTC

V: TRBV9
D: TRBD2
J: TRBJ2-2
size: .
CDR3: CASSVASGRELFF
DNA: TGTGCCAGCAGCGTAGCTAGCGGGAGGGAGCTGTTTTTT

V: TRBV5-4
D: .
J: TRBJ2-3
size: .
CDR3: CASSNGGGNTQYF
DNA: TGTGCCAGCAGCAACGGTGGGGGGAATACGCAGTATTTT

V: TRBV6-2/TRBV6-3
D: .
J: TRBJ2-3
size: .
CDR3: CASSRGSDTQYF
DNA: TGTGCCAGCAGTCGGGGTTCAGATACGCAGTATTTT

V: TRBV3-1/TRBV3-2
D: .
J: TRBJ1-5
size: .
CDR3: CASSPGAGPQHF
DNA: TGTGCCAGCAGCCCCGGAGCGGGGCCCCAGCATTTT

V: TRBV11-2
D: .
J: TRBJ2-7
size: .
CDR3: CASTVGLDEQYF
DNA: TGTGCCAGCACCGTTGGCCTAGACGAGCAGTACTTC

V: TRBV23-1
D: .
J: TRBJ2-1
size: .
CDR3: CASSHDRYNYNEQFF
DNA: TGCGCCAGCAGTCACGACAGGTACAATTACAATGAGCAGTTCTTC

V: TRBV11-2
D: TRBD1
J: TRBJ2-3
size: .
CDR3: CASSFNRGTTDTQYF
DNA: TGTGCCAGCAGCTTTAACAGGGGCACCACAGATACGCAGTATTTT

V: TRBV28
D: .
J: TRBJ1-6
size: few
CDR3: CASSATGTRSSPLHF
DNA: TGTGCCAGCAGTGCCACCGGGACACGCAGTTCACCCCTCCACTTT

V: TRBV18
D: .
J: TRBJ1-3
size: .
CDR3: CASSPQDMSSGNTIYF
DNA: TGTGCCAGCTCACCACAAGACATGAGCTCTGGAAACACCATATATTTT

V: TRBV2
D: .
J: TRBJ2-7
size: .
CDR3: CASSGTGGYYEQYF
DNA: TGTGCCAGCAGTGGGACAGGAGGGTACTACGAGCAGTACTTC

V: TRBV5-4
D: TRBD1
J: TRBJ2-6
size: .
CDR3: CASSSTGFGANVLTF
DNA: TGTGCCAGCAGCTCGACAGGGTTTGGGGCCAACGTCCTGACTTTC